These 20 T cell receptor beta chains originate from one sample sequenced in a study of T cell responses to AZD1222 COVID-19 vaccine. Measured with immunoSEQ multiplex PCR; TCRdb has only the in-frame clones, and not every one. The top ten hold around 10% of the sample, which has 75,000 to 100,000 clones, around 88% seen once. The specimen was peripheral blood, collected on day 0 of MenACWY control vaccination. These receptors were taken from an adult in good health.

The J gene is TRBJ1-3, the V gene TRBV5-5, with D hard to call. Germline V gene lookup returns CDR1 SGHKS and CDR2 YYEKEE (reference sequence). V was cut by 3 bases and J by 1 base, with 8 bases left in between. CDR3 length: 14 residues. DNA of the CDR3: TGTGCCAGCAGCTCCTTTAAATCTGGAAACACCATATATTTT. Protein sequence: CASSSFKSGNTIYF.

This clone showed up just a few times. The chain is built from TRBV6-2 or TRBV6-3 and TRBJ2-7; no clear D gene. Trimming removed 3 bases at V and 2 bases at J, with 14 bases between. CDR1 and CDR2 from the germline V gene are MNHEY and SVGEGT. The CDR3 totals 15 residues. CDR3 protein: CASSYWQGSTYEQYF. CDR3 DNA sequence: TGTGCCAGCAGTTATTGGCAAGGATCAACCTACGAGCAGTACTTC.

This clone was observed a single time. The V and J genes are TRBV7-2 and TRBJ1-5, with 9 bases matching TRBD1. CDR1 SGHTA and CDR2 FQGNSA come from the germline V gene. The CDR3 runs 16 residues. V shed 1 base and J 6 bases; nucleotides not matched to a gene: 7. The CDR3 protein is CASSLGDRVVGQPQHF. The CDR3 bases are TGTGCCAGCAGCTTAGGGGACAGGGTAGTAGGTCAGCCCCAGCATTTT.

This clone occurred a few times. CDR3: CASSVEATNYGYTF. Here the CDR3 DNA reads TGTGCCAGCAGCGTAGAGGCAACTAACTATGGCTACACCTTC. V and J are TRBV9 and TRBJ1-2; unclear D gene. This CDR3 spans 14 amino acids. Between the trimmed V and J ends, which lost 0 bases and 0 bases, there was a span of 6 bases. Germline loops: CDR1 SGDLS, CDR2 YYNGEE.

The CDR3 DNA reads as TGTGCCAGCAGCCATGCAGGGGGAAGTTCCCTGGGCTACACCTTC. It translates to CASSHAGGSSLGYTF. The rearrangement uses TRBV3-1 (or the pseudogene TRBV3-2) and TRBJ1-2, with 7 bases matching TRBD1. V trimming: 3 bases; J trimming: 8 bases; junction bases outside the gene matches: 12. This CDR3 region has 15 residues. Germline assignment: CDR1 LGHDT and CDR2 YNNKEL (reference sequence).

This clone has only a few counts. The chain is built from TRBV7-9 and TRBJ1-4; D gene unclear. Trimming removed 3 bases from V and 11 bases from J, with 13 bases in between. Germline CDR1 is SEHNR and CDR2 is FQNEAQ (reference sequence). The CDR3 is 13 amino acids. The CDR3 coding sequence is TGTGCCAGCAGCTTTATGCAGGCTCGGAAACTGTTTTTT. It is translated as CASSFMQARKLFF.

This chain connects TRBV19 to TRBJ1-1, with 7 bases fitting TRBD1. The germline gives CDR1 LNHDA, CDR2 SQIVND (reference sequence). The V and J ends lost 11 bases and 1 base, in that order; junction bases with no gene match: 13. CDR3 length equals 15 residues. The CDR3 protein is CASDRVPAGNTEAFF. DNA for the CDR3: TGTGCCTCAGACAGGGTCCCGGCGGGGAACACTGAAGCTTTCTTT.

V gene TRBV11-2 combines with J gene TRBJ2-1; D gene uncertain. Germline CDR1 reads SGHAT; CDR2 reads FQNNGV. V lost 3 bases and J 4 bases, leaving 4 bases between the germline ends. The CDR3 totals 12 residues. This chain's CDR3 is CASSFVYNEQFF. The DNA of the CDR3 is TGTGCCAGCAGCTTTGTATACAATGAGCAGTTCTTC. Full variable domain (outside the CDR3, taken from reference TRBV11-2 and TRBJ2-1): EAGVAQSPRYKIIEKRQSVAFWCNPISGHATLYWYQQILGQGPKLLIQFQNNGVVDDSQLPKDRFSAERLKGVDSTLKIQPAKLEDSAVYLCASSFVYNEQFFGPGTRLTVL.

The chain recombines TRBV6-6 with TRBJ1-4; D may be TRBD1 (5 bases). The germline V gene encodes CDR1 MNHNY and CDR2 SVGAGI (reference sequence). V gave up 0 bases and J gave up 8 bases, with 13 bases separating them. CDR3 length: 15 amino acids. The CDR3 sequence: CASSYSRTSGEKLFF. Written as DNA, the CDR3 is TGTGCCAGCAGTTACTCGAGAACATCAGGGGAAAAACTGTTTTTT.

This rearrangement joins TRBV19 to TRBJ2-3; 9 nucleotides align to TRBD2. Trimming took 7 bases from V and 1 from J; bases not matched to a gene: 9. Germline V gene lookup returns CDR1 LNHDA and CDR2 SQIVND (reference sequence). This CDR3 is 16 amino acids long. The CDR3, as DNA: TGTGCCAGTACCTTTGCGGGGGGGCGCGGCACAGATACGCAGTATTTT. Its translation is CASTFAGGRGTDTQYF. The whole variable domain, filled in from reference TRBV19 and TRBJ2-3, reads DGGITQSPKYLFRKEGQNVTLSCEQNLNHDAMYWYRQDPGQGLRLIYYSQIVNDFQKGDIAEGYSVSREKKESFPLTVTSAQKNPTAFYLCASTFAGGRGTDTQYFGPGTRLTVL.

The gene calls are TRBV12-5 and TRBJ1-1; possibly TRBD1 for D (5 bases). Germline V CDR1 and CDR2: LGHNT, FRNRAP. CDR3 length: 13 amino acids. Trimming cost V 2 bases and J 6 bases, with 10 bases left between them. CDR3 bases: TGTGCTAGTGGTTTGTACGGGGGACCTGAAGCTTTCTTT. Translating gives CASGLYGGPEAFF. The variable domain in full, with the rest retrieved from reference TRBV12-5 and TRBJ1-1, is DARVTQTPRHKVTEMGQEVTMRCQPILGHNTVFWYRQTMMQGLELLAYFRNRAPLDDSGMPKDRFSAEMPDATLATLKIQPSEPRDSAVYFCASGLYGGPEAFFGQGTRLTVV.

The chain combines TRBV19 with TRBJ1-5; D perhaps matches TRBD1 (6 bases). The CDR3 is 15 amino acids. Germline CDR1 is LNHDA and CDR2 is SQIVND (reference sequence). Between the trimmed V and J ends, which lost 3 bases and 3 bases, there was a span of 12 bases. For the CDR3, the DNA is TGTGCCAGTAGTATGTCGGCAGGGGACAATCAGCCCCAGCATTTT. Translated, it gives CASSMSAGDNQPQHF.

The V and J genes are TRBV27 and TRBJ1-1; the match to TRBD1 covers 10 bases. V shed 3 bases, J shed 1 base, and the junction held 2 bases outside the gene matches. Germline loops: CDR1 MNHEY, CDR2 SMNVEV (reference sequence). The CDR3 totals 15 residues. The CDR3 nucleotides are TGTGCCAGCAGTTTGGGGACAGGGGCGAACACTGAAGCTTTCTTT. It is translated as CASSLGTGANTEAFF.

This clone was recorded once. The chain joins TRBV19 to TRBJ2-3, with a weak D call TRBD1 (6 bases). This CDR3 is 16 amino acids long. Trimming took 5 bases from V and 3 from J, leaving 18 bases between them. The germline V gene encodes CDR1 LNHDA and CDR2 SQIVND (reference sequence). CDR3 nucleotide sequence: TGTGCCAGTAGTCCCCGAGGGGGTTTCCCTACAGATACGCAGTATTTT. Translating gives CASSPRGGFPTDTQYF.

The table lists this clone with a few counts. V gene TRBV29-1 combines with J gene TRBJ1-4, with no clear D. The ends were cut back, 2 bases at V and 4 bases at J, with 8 bases in the middle. Germline V gene data show CDR1 as SQVTM and CDR2 as ANQGSEA. This CDR3 contains 13 residues. The CDR3 DNA is TGCAGCGTTGAAATTGAGAGTAATGAAAAACTGTTTTTT. Amino acid sequence: CSVEIESNEKLFF.

The rearrangement uses TRBV20-1 and TRBJ2-1; 7 bases are shared with TRBD2. CDR3 size: 11 residues. From germline, CDR1 is DFQATT and CDR2 SNEGSKA (reference sequence). Trimming removed 7 bases from V and 9 bases from J; junction bases left unmatched: 6. Here the CDR3 DNA reads TGCAGTGTTGGGGGGGATATTGAGCAGTTCTTC. Encoded protein: CSVGGDIEQFF.

Concerning this clone itself: One junction end does not reproduce the germline sequence, and a read error may be involved. This chain connects TRBV4-2 to TRBJ1-6; D remains ambiguous. The CDR3 consists of 12 residues. Germline V gene data show CDR1 as LGHNA and CDR2 as YNFKEQ. This chain's CDR3 is CASNQTNSPLHF. DNA of the CDR3: TGTGCCAGCAACCAAACCAATTCACCCCTCCACTTT.

The J gene is TRBJ1-1, the V gene TRBV15; a weak D match, TRBD1 (5 bases). Germline assignment: CDR1 LNHNV and CDR2 YYDKDF (reference sequence). V was trimmed by 1 base and J by 5 bases, leaving 8 bases between them. CDR3 length: 13 residues. The CDR3 DNA is TGTGCCACCAGCAGAGTGGGGGGGACTGAAGCTTTCTTT. Its translation is CATSRVGGTEAFF. Complete variable domain (other parts from reference TRBV15 and TRBJ1-1): DAMVIQNPRYQVTQFGKPVTLSCSQTLNHNVMYWYQQKSSQAPKLLFHYYDKDFNNEADTPDNFQSRRPNTSFCFLDIRSPGLGDTAMYLCATSRVGGTEAFFGQGTRLTVV.

The DNA for the CDR3 is TGTGCCAGCAGTTACTCGGACAGGGGGACTGAAGCTTTCTTT. This translates into CASSYSDRGTEAFF. J is TRBJ1-1 and V is TRBV6-5, with 10 positions matching TRBD1. Per germline, CDR1 MNHEY and CDR2 SVGAGI. The CDR3 totals 14 residues. J lost 5 bases, V lost 0 bases, and 0 bases had no gene match.

V and J are TRBV30 and TRBJ1-1, with 7 nucleotides matching TRBD1. Germline CDR1 and CDR2: GTSNPN and SVGIG (reference sequence). The CDR3 is 13 amino acids. Losses at the gene ends were 4 bases for V and 3 bases for J; bases not matched to a gene: 5. Here the CDR3 reads CAWTNRGHTEAFF. The CDR3 nucleotides are TGTGCCTGGACGAATAGGGGGCACACTGAAGCTTTCTTT.